A single T cell receptor beta chain is shown here with its context. Its antigen is unknown. This sample was included in a study of cytomegalovirus exposure and HLA in healthy donors. Study results and caveats: Productive status was seen about 87% or about 30% of the time for most TCR beta V segments in an earlier analysis. Diagnosis of cytomegalovirus status made by the classifier reportedly showed high specificity and sensitivity.

Germline CDR1 LGHNA, CDR2 YSLEER. The V gene lost 4 bases and the J gene lost 13 bases, with 22 bases spanning the gap. This CDR3 comprises 15 residues. Primers: 60 Vbeta forward and 13 Jbeta reverse. Profiling relied on immunoSEQ multiplex PCR, and the TCRdb table lists in-frame clones only, not all of them. The sample contains about 140,000 clones, around 72% of which appear only once. J is TRBJ1-4 and V is TRBV4-3, with D maybe TRBD1 (5 bases). Sequencing was done on a sample of PBMCs. The sequence derives from a woman aged 40 to 50 in good health and CMV-seronegative. The CDR3 is CASSRGLSPQCGLFF. The CDR3, as DNA: TGCGCCAGCAGCCGGGGACTAAGTCCCCAGTGCGGACTGTTTTTT.